This TCR beta chain is drawn from a study of blood T cell repertoires in COVID-19. TCRdb's table, derived via immunoSEQ multiplex PCR, lists solely in-frame clones and lacks some. This table has approximately 150,000 clones, 80% to 90% appearing once. V gave up 3 bases and J gave up 5 bases; unmatched junction bases: 6. The V gene's germline CDR1 is SGHTA and CDR2 FQGNSA. The CDR3 loop spans 15 amino acids. This rearrangement joins TRBV7-2 to TRBJ1-3; TRBD1 matches 8 bases. The sequence derives from a man in his fifties with active or convalescent COVID-19. Source material: peripheral blood. The CDR3 sequence is CASSFSGTGRNTIYF. The DNA for the CDR3 is TGTGCCAGCAGCTTTTCCGGGACAGGCCGAAACACCATATATTTT.